The 3 T cell receptor beta chains reported below all come from one sample, sequenced in a study of T-cell reconstitution after alpha-beta-depleted transplantation in children. For TCRbeta, the library was prepared with unique molecular identifiers. In TCRdb, the PCR reads were re-called with MiXCR into one record per CDR3 protein. The sample includes 200,000 to 250,000 distinct CDR3 sequences, 6.5% to 10% of them seen just once. This sample comprised PBMCs, mostly from graft donor cells, obtained 180 days after TCRalphabeta/CD19-depleted stem cell transplant. Receptor source: a male patient between 5 and 17 years old who had a stem cell transplant for acute lymphoblastic leukemia, so the T cells may come from the graft donor.

This clonotype was seen at least ten times. This chain links TRBV7-9 with TRBJ2-2, with a tentative D call TRBD1 (5 bases). V lost 10 bases and J 0 bases, leaving 12 bases between the germline ends. Germline V lookup: CDR1 SEHNR, CDR2 FQNEAQ (reference sequence). The CDR3 spans 14 residues. The CDR3 nucleotides are TGTGCCACCAAAGGACATCCGAACACCGGGGAGCTGTTTTTT. Translation: CATKGHPNTGELFF.

In its sample, this clonotype was seen many times. The J gene is TRBJ1-2, the V gene TRBV29-1; D is unclear. Germline V gene data show CDR1 as SQVTM and CDR2 as ANQGSEA. The CDR3 has 11 residues. V was pared by 3 bases and J by 9 bases, with 11 bases between. This chain's CDR3 is CSVEKGWSYTF. The DNA of the CDR3 is TGCAGCGTTGAGAAGGGCTGGAGCTACACCTTC.

Note on this clonotype: This may arise from a read error, as a much more abundant clone is one base away. Given the absence of the conserved phenylalanine or tryptophan at the CDR3 end, a read error is likely. The J gene is TRBJ2-3, the V gene TRBV5-1, with a possible D match to TRBD1 (5 bases). V lost 3 bases, J lost 5 bases, and 7 bases lay in between. CDR3 size: 12 residues. Germline loops: CDR1 SGHRS, CDR2 YFSETQ. The CDR3: CASSWTRDTQYS. The CDR3 DNA is TGCGCCAGCAGCTGGACACGAGATACGCAGTATTCT.